A selection of T cell receptor beta chains follows, all from one sample in a study of cytomegalovirus exposure and HLA in healthy donors. The method was immunoSEQ multiplex PCR; TCRdb's version includes in-frame clones alone and lacks a portion of them. The sample yields about 52,000 clones, about three quarters seen once. What was sequenced was PBMCs. These receptors all come from a man aged 18 to 30 in good health and CMV-seronegative. Both conserved end residues are trimmed from each CDR3.

j_call: TRBJ1-2; v_call: TRBV2; cdr3_aa: ASLQGADGYT
j_call: TRBJ2-7; v_call: TRBV4-3; cdr3_aa: ASSQATGTYEQY
j_call: TRBJ1-3; v_call: TRBV27; cdr3_aa: ASSFLGENTIY
j_call: TRBJ1-5; v_call: TRBV7-8; cdr3_aa: ASSLEGALNQPQH
j_call: TRBJ2-5; v_call: TRBV27; cdr3_aa: ASSHRRTGQETQY
j_call: TRBJ2-3; v_call: TRBV10-3; cdr3_aa: AISEPVSGDTQY
j_call: TRBJ2-1; v_call: TRBV6-5; cdr3_aa: ASSYGTSANEQF
j_call: TRBJ1-2; v_call: TRBV19; cdr3_aa: ASRDRGEDYGYT
j_call: TRBJ1-2; v_call: TRBV19; cdr3_aa: ASSIGGLGGYT
j_call: TRBJ2-7; v_call: TRBV7-9; cdr3_aa: ASSEPGTGTYEQY
j_call: TRBJ2-1; v_call: TRBV10-3; cdr3_aa: AISERSSGYNEQF
j_call: TRBJ1-1; v_call: TRBV27; cdr3_aa: ASNSPGYTEAF
j_call: TRBJ2-1; v_call: TRBV28; cdr3_aa: ASRFRRADNEQF
j_call: TRBJ1-4; v_call: TRBV10-3; cdr3_aa: AIGQGNEKLF
j_call: TRBJ1-2; v_call: TRBV4-1; cdr3_aa: ASSPAPDSRVYGYT
j_call: TRBJ2-2; v_call: TRBV30; cdr3_aa: ALDRTAAGELF
j_call: TRBJ2-5; v_call: TRBV2; cdr3_aa: ASNGASPSERGETQY
j_call: TRBJ2-2; v_call: TRBV28; cdr3_aa: ASLLAGGPNTGELF
j_call: TRBJ1-5; v_call: TRBV10-2; cdr3_aa: ASRTGVNQPQH
j_call: TRBJ1-5; v_call: TRBV9; cdr3_aa: ASSVTGDSNQPQH
j_call: TRBJ1-5; v_call: TRBV15; cdr3_aa: ATSTRTGASNQPQH
j_call: TRBJ2-7; v_call: TRBV10-3; cdr3_aa: AISESQTETYEQY
j_call: TRBJ1-4; v_call: TRBV7-9; cdr3_aa: ASSPRTVNEKLF
j_call: TRBJ1-2; v_call: TRBV4-2; cdr3_aa: ASSQAGQTDYT
j_call: TRBJ2-7; v_call: TRBV28; cdr3_aa: ASSSTRTYLTYEQY
j_call: TRBJ2-1; v_call: TRBV28; cdr3_aa: ASSSSAGTGKNEQF
j_call: TRBJ1-2; v_call: TRBV6-1; cdr3_aa: ASSEEAGGNGYT
j_call: TRBJ2-7; v_call: TRBV6-5; cdr3_aa: ASSYSTGTYEQY
j_call: TRBJ2-7; v_call: TRBV6-5; cdr3_aa: ASSSPGVQTYEQY
j_call: TRBJ1-1; v_call: TRBV11-2; cdr3_aa: ASSLGPGLNTEAF
j_call: TRBJ1-5; v_call: TRBV30; cdr3_aa: AWSVQARNQPQH
j_call: TRBJ1-5; v_call: TRBV30; cdr3_aa: AWSVQGTVNQPQH